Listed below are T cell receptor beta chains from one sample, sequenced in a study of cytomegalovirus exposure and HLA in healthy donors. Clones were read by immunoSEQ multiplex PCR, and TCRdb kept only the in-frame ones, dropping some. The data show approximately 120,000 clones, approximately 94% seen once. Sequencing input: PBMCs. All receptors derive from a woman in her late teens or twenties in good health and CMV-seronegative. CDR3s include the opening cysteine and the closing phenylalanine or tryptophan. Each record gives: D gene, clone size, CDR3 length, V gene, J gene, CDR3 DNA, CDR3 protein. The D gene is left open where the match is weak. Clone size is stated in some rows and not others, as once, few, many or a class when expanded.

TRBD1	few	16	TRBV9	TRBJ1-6	TGTGCCAGCAGCCCGCAGGGGGCGCCGGGTAATTCACCCCTCCACTTT	CASSPQGAPGNSPLHF
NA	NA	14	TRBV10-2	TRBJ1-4	TGCGCCAGCAGTGAGGGGGCTCTTAAAGAAAAACTGTTTTTT	CASSEGALKEKLFF
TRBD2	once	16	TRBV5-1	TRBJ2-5	TGCGCCACCCAAACCGGCGGGCCTAGCGGCCAAGAGACCCAGTACTTC	CATQTGGPSGQETQYF
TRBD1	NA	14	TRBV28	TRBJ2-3	TGTGCCAGCAGTTCGGGACAGACCAAAGATACGCAGTATTTT	CASSSGQTKDTQYF
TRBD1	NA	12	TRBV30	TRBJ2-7	TGTGCCTGGACCCAGGGGGACTACGAGCAGTACTTC	CAWTQGDYEQYF
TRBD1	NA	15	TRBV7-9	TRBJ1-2	TGTGCCAGCAGCGCCCTCCCCGGGACAGCCTACGGCTACACCTTC	CASSALPGTAYGYTF
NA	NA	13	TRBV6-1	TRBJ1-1	TGTGCCAGCAGTGTGGGGGGTTGGGGTGAAGCTTTCTTT	CASSVGGWGEAFF
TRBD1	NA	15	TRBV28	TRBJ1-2	TGTGCCAGCAGTCCGATTATCGACAGGGAACATGGCTACACCTTC	CASSPIIDREHGYTF
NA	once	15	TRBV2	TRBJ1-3	TGTGCCAGCAGAGGACAGCTCCGCTCTGGAAACACCATATATTTT	CASRGQLRSGNTIYF
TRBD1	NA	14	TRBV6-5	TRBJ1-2	TGTGCCAGCAGGCCGGGACAGGGGGAGGTTGGCTACACCTTC	CASRPGQGEVGYTF
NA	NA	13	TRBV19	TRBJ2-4	TGTGCCACCTCCGGGTTCGGCAAAAACATTCAGTACTTC	CATSGFGKNIQYF
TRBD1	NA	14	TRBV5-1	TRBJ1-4	TGCGCCAGCAGTTTGGACAGGGCCAATGAAAAACTGTTTTTT	CASSLDRANEKLFF
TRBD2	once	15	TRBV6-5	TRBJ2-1	TGTGCCAGCGGCTTAGCGGGGGGGCCCTACAATGAGCAGTTCTTC	CASGLAGGPYNEQFF
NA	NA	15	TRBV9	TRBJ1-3	TGTGCCAGCAGCGTCACAGGGTTGGGGGAAGACACCATATATTTT	CASSVTGLGEDTIYF
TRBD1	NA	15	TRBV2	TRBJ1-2	TGTGCCAAAAACATCGGGACAGACTTCAACTATGGCTACACCTTC	CAKNIGTDFNYGYTF
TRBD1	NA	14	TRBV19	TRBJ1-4	TGTGCCAGTAGTACCGGACAGGGTGGCGAAAAACTGTTTTTT	CASSTGQGGEKLFF
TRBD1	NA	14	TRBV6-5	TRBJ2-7	TGTGCCAGCAGTTGGGGGACAGGGAGTAACGAGCAGTACTTC	CASSWGTGSNEQYF
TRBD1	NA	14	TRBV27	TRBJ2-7	TGTGCCAGCAGTGGGATTGATACAGGGGTCGAGCAGTACTTC	CASSGIDTGVEQYF
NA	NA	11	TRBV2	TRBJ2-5	TGTGCCAGCGCTGCGGGCGAGACCCAGTACTTC	CASAAGETQYF
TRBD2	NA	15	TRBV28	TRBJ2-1	TGTGCCAGCAGCTCCGGGACTAGGCCTCTGGGTGAGCAGTTCTTC	CASSSGTRPLGEQFF
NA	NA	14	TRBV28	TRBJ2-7	TGTGCCAGCCACCGTGGGGCAGTTTCCTACGAGCAGTACTTC	CASHRGAVSYEQYF
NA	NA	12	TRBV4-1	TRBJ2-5	TGCGCCAGCAGCCAAGACGAGGTGACCCAGTACTTC	CASSQDEVTQYF
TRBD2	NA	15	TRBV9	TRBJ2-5	TGTGCCAGCAGCGTAGTGGGAACTAGCGGAGAGACCCAGTACTTC	CASSVVGTSGETQYF
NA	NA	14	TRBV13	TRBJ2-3	TGTGCCAGCAGCTTTGTCGGGAGCGCAGATACGCAGTATTTT	CASSFVGSADTQYF
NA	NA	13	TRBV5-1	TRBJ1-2	TGCGCCAGCAGCCTTCAGGGTGACGGTGGCTACACCTTC	CASSLQGDGGYTF
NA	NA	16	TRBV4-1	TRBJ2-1	TGCGCCAGCAGCCAAGATCCGACGGGATCCTACAATGAGCAGTTCTTC	CASSQDPTGSYNEQFF
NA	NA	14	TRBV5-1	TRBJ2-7	TGCGCCAGCAGCTTCGGCGTCTACAGGGACGAGCAGTACTTC	CASSFGVYRDEQYF
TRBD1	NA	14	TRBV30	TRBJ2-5	TGTGCCTGGACCCCGGGACAGGGTCGAGAGACCCAGTACTTC	CAWTPGQGRETQYF
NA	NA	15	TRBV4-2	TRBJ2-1	TGTGCCAGCAGCCAAGATATACTAGCTTACAATGAGCAGTTCTTC	CASSQDILAYNEQFF
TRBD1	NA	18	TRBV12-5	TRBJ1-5	TGTGCTAGTGGTTTGGTGCCCGGGACAGGGGGGGACAATCAGCCCCAGCATTTT	CASGLVPGTGGDNQPQHF
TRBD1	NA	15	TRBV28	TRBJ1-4	TGTGCCAGCAGGACAGGGGCGGTCGGCGATGAAAAACTGTTTTTT	CASRTGAVGDEKLFF
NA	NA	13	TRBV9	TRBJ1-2	TGTGCCAGCAGCGGCGGGGAGTTCTATGGCTACACCTTC	CASSGGEFYGYTF
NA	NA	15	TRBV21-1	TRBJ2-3	TGTGCCAGCAGCAAAGTTGTAGCCCGCACAGATACGCAGTATTTT	CASSKVVARTDTQYF
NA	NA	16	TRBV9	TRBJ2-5	TGTGCCAGCAGCGACCGATACTCAGGGTTGGTAGAGACCCAGTACTTC	CASSDRYSGLVETQYF
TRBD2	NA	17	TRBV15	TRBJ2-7	TGTGCCACCAGCAGAGATAACGGCGGGAGTTGGAAGAACGAGCAGTACTTC	CATSRDNGGSWKNEQYF
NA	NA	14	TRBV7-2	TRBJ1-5	TGTGCCAGCAGCTCGAAGACAGGCGGTCAGCCCCAGCATTTT	CASSSKTGGQPQHF
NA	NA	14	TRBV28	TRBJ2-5	TGTGCCAGCAGTTCCCGGTTCCCGGTGGAGACCCAGTACTTC	CASSSRFPVETQYF
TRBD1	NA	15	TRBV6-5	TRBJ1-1	TGTGCCAGCAGTTACTCCGACAGGGCCCGCTCTGAAGCTTTCTTT	CASSYSDRARSEAFF
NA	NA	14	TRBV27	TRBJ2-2	TGTGCCAGCAGTTTGGTTCGAGGGACCGGGGAGCTGTTTTTT	CASSLVRGTGELFF
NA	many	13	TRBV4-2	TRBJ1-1	TGTGCCAGCAGCCAAGACAGGGCTGGTGAAGCTTTCTTT	CASSQDRAGEAFF